Below are 18 T cell receptor beta chains sequenced from a single sample in a study of blood T cell repertoires in COVID-19. Method: immunoSEQ multiplex PCR; TCRdb's copy keeps in-frame clones and lacks some. There are more than 400,000 clones in the sample; roughly 88% occur only once, and approximately 2.9% lies in the top ten. Sequenced: peripheral blood. The receptors come from a human donor in a cohort sampled during active COVID-19.

This clone has just a few counts. Its ends do not fully match the called genes, so a read error is possible. The chain combines TRBV5-6 with TRBJ2-6; possible D gene TRBD2, 6 bases. The CDR3 extends over 14 amino acids. Germline V gives CDR1 SGHDT, CDR2 YYEEEE. CDR3 amino acids: CASRLAGGANVLTF. In DNA form, the CDR3 reads TGTGCCAGCAGATTGGCGGGAGGGGCCAACGTCCTGACTTTC.

The genes are TRBV21-1 and TRBJ2-7; no DNA check was done on the table's D call, TRBD1. TRBV21-1 is noted as a pseudogene. This CDR3 contains 13 residues. This chain's CDR3 is CASRPQSSYEQYF. In DNA form, the CDR3 reads TGTGCCAGCAGGCCACAGAGCTCCTACGAGCAGTACTTC.

The chain joins TRBV24-1 to TRBJ2-2, with D perhaps matching TRBD2 (6 bases). From germline, CDR1 is KGHDR and CDR2 SFDVKD. The CDR3 spans 14 residues. V lost 9 bases and J lost 1, with 11 bases in between. CDR3 sequence reads: CATAGRMNTGELFF. CDR3 nucleotide sequence: TGTGCCACCGCGGGACGGATGAACACCGGGGAGCTGTTTTTT.

This clone was picked up one time. The chain employs TRBV12-5 and TRBJ2-3; TRBD2 matches at 8 bases. The ends lost 7 bases at V and 4 bases at J; junction bases unmatched: 7. CDR1 and CDR2 from the germline V gene are LGHNT and FRNRAP. The CDR3 totals 14 residues. CDR3 nucleotide sequence: TGTGCTAGTGCCTTCAGCGGGAGAGCAGATACGCAGTATTTT. Amino acid sequence: CASAFSGRADTQYF.

V usage is TRBV5-6 and J usage is TRBJ1-2, with 9 bases that match TRBD1. J was trimmed by 2 bases and V by 5 bases; bases with no gene match: 7. Germline loops: CDR1 SGHDT, CDR2 YYEEEE. The CDR3 loop spans 15 amino acids. Written as DNA, the CDR3 is TGTGCCAGCAGGGGCCGGGGACAGGGAAACTATGGCTACACCTTC. Protein product: CASRGRGQGNYGYTF.

The table lists this clone with many counts. The gene calls are TRBV7-8 and TRBJ1-1, with TRBD1 matching 7 bases. With 1 base clipped from V and 3 bases from J, the junction kept 5 bases outside the gene matches. The length of the CDR3 is 15 residues. Germline assignment: CDR1 SGHVS and CDR2 FQNEAQ. The CDR3 reads CASSLVAGGYTEAFF. The DNA of the CDR3 is TGTGCCAGCAGCTTAGTGGCAGGGGGATACACTGAAGCTTTCTTT.

The J gene is TRBJ1-1, the V gene TRBV7-8; D is unresolved. This CDR3 spans 15 amino acids. Trimming left V 0 bases short and J 1 base short, with 9 bases between. Germline V gene data show CDR1 as SGHVS and CDR2 as FQNEAQ. CDR3 bases: TGTGCCAGCAGCTTAGCCGGGAACTCGAACACTGAAGCTTTCTTT. Translating gives CASSLAGNSNTEAFF. Drawing the rest from reference TRBV7-8 and TRBJ1-1, the complete variable domain is GAGVSQSPRYKVAKRGQDVALRCDPISGHVSLFWYQQALGQGPEFLTYFQNEAQLDKSGLPSDRFFAERPEGSVSTLKIQRTQQEDSAVYLCASSLAGNSNTEAFFGQGTRLTVV.

This clone has a single count. The rearrangement joins TRBV18 to TRBJ1-2; 7 nucleotides match TRBD1. The germline CDR1 and CDR2 sequences are KGHSH and LQKENI. CDR3 length: 14 amino acids. Trimming cost V 2 bases and J 4 bases; bases outside gene matches: 4. CDR3 DNA: TGTGCCAGCTCACCAGGGGACAGCACCTATGGCTACACCTTC. It yields the protein CASSPGDSTYGYTF.

This chain links TRBV5-1 with TRBJ2-7; 12 nucleotides line up with TRBD1. This CDR3 has 14 residues. Germline trimming cut 4 bases from V and 7 bases from J; bases unmatched to any gene: 6. Germline CDR1 reads SGHRS; CDR2 reads YFSETQ. CDR3 DNA sequence: TGCGCCAGCAGCCCGGGACAGGGGGCGCGGGAGCAGTACTTC. Protein product: CASSPGQGAREQYF.

This chain joins TRBV12-3 or TRBV12-4 and TRBJ2-1, with no clear D. The CDR3 is 13 amino acids. Between the trimmed V and J ends, which lost 1 base and 9 bases, there was a span of 10 bases. The CDR3 loop reads CASSLGEWSEQFF. As DNA, the CDR3 is TGTGCCAGCAGTTTAGGAGAGTGGAGTGAGCAGTTCTTC.

The rearrangement uses TRBV24-1 and TRBJ2-1; TRBD1 agrees at 8 bases. The J segment lost 2 bases and the V segment lost 5 bases, leaving 7 bases of the junction unmatched. Germline V CDR1 and CDR2: KGHDR, SFDVKD. The CDR3 extends over 16 amino acids. The CDR3 is CATSGSDRGPYNEQFF. The CDR3 DNA follows: TGTGCCACCAGTGGGTCCGACAGGGGCCCCTACAATGAGCAGTTCTTC.

Note on this clone: Other DNA sequences in the same sample also yield this CDR3. The gene calls are TRBV3-1 (or the pseudogene TRBV3-2) and TRBJ2-2; no clear D gene. The CDR3 runs to 14 residues. The V gene's germline CDR1 is LGHDT and CDR2 YNNKEL (reference sequence). The V gene lost 1 base and the J gene lost 4 bases, with 7 bases spanning the gap. CDR3 nucleotides: TGTGCCAGCAGCCAAGGCGGAAGCACCGGGGAGCTGTTTTTT. It yields the protein CASSQGGSTGELFF.

The gene calls are TRBV7-2 and TRBJ1-2, with unresolved D. The V and J ends lost 0 bases and 6 bases respectively, with 11 bases between them. The germline gives CDR1 SGHTA, CDR2 FQGNSA. This CDR3 contains 14 residues. The CDR3 here is CASSLAGEGDGYTF. As DNA, the CDR3 is TGTGCCAGCAGCTTAGCAGGCGAGGGAGATGGCTACACCTTC.

This chain joins TRBV18 and TRBJ2-1; tentatively, D is TRBD1 (5 bases). Germline CDR1 and CDR2: KGHSH and LQKENI. CDR3 length: 15 residues. Trimming took 3 bases from V and 5 from J, leaving 14 bases between them. In DNA form, the CDR3 reads TGTGCCAGCTCACCCGGGCAGGGCGACCACAATGAGCAGTTCTTC. Protein product: CASSPGQGDHNEQFF.

This chain joins TRBV30 and TRBJ2-7; the match to TRBD2 covers 10 bases. Germline CDR1 is GTSNPN and CDR2 is SVGIG (reference sequence). CDR3 size: 16 residues. The junction had 20 bases not matched to a gene; V was cut back by 8 bases and J by 7 bases. The CDR3 protein is CAVIPGLANRDREQYF. The CDR3 DNA is TGTGCCGTTATTCCGGGACTAGCGAACCGAGATCGTGAGCAGTACTTC.

A note on this clone: The junction and the germline gene differ at one end; a read error may be behind it. The rearrangement links TRBV5-1 to TRBJ2-7, with 10 bases identical to TRBD1. The CDR3 extends over 14 amino acids. Germline-derived CDR1 and CDR2 are SGHRS and YFSETQ. The CDR3 loop is CASRGTGESSRPNF. CDR3 nucleotides: TGCGCCAGCAGGGGGACAGGGGAAAGCTCTCGCCCCAACTTC.

The chain uses TRBV5-1 and TRBJ2-5; 8 bases align to TRBD1. The CDR3 has 15 amino acids. Per the germline V gene, CDR1 is SGHRS and CDR2 is YFSETQ. The J segment lost 5 bases and the V segment lost 0 bases, leaving 6 bases of the junction unmatched. In DNA form, the CDR3 reads TGCGCCAGCAGCTTGGGCCTACAGGGGGGTGAGACCCAGTACTTC. Its translation: CASSLGLQGGETQYF.

This chain connects TRBV5-4 to TRBJ2-7, with 8 bases aligning to TRBD2. Losses at the gene ends were 4 bases for V and 3 bases for J; bases not matched to a gene: 9. The CDR3 has 15 amino acids. Germline V gives CDR1 SGHNT, CDR2 YYREEE (reference sequence). The CDR3, as DNA: TGTGCCAGCAGCCGGGGGGGGGCCCAAGTCTACGAGCAGTACTTC. Translation gives CASSRGGAQVYEQYF.